This TCR beta chain was recovered during a study of shared clonotypes between healthy human individuals (dated by TCRdb to the early 2020s). The study in broad terms: The cohort included three men and a couple of women between 18 and 49 years of age. To increase sequencing depth and limit assay-specific biases, TCR repertoire library preparation and sequencing were carried out by different laboratories using diverse techniques. The study deeply sequenced blood TCR repertoires of about 5 healthy adults to estimate repertoire size and the extent of clonotype sharing between individuals. Per donor, leukapheresis produced somewhere between about 0.85 and 9.5 billion PBMCs. For each donor, three plates each were used for CD4 naive and CD4 memory, two plates were used for CD8 naive, and one plate was used for CD8 memory.

The CDR3 has 15 amino acids, counting the end cysteine and phenylalanine. This entry keeps only the CDR3 DNA: 45 bases, framed from base 1. CDR1 and CDR2 were assigned from the germline V gene as MDHEN and SYDVKM. Trimming at the junction amounts to 5 bases on V and 1 base on J, and the germline ends lie 15 bases apart. The full study reports these points: Naive subsets generally had larger estimated clonotype richness than memory subsets did. Because the study included only a small number of donors, the genetic and exposure-history diversity represented was limited. Around 5% of naive CD4, 3% to 4% of naive CD8, 2.3% of memory CD4, and around 0.4% of memory CD8 clonotypes were shared across four donors. Pairwise subsampling indicated that sequencing depth was expected to affect the degree of clonotype sharing among donors. Even with the large sequencing depth, rarefaction of the sorted-subset datasets indicated that sequencing was incomplete. Compared with non-shared clonotypes, the clonotypes found in all four sorted-subset donors had higher generation probabilities. Sampling was limited to blood, and TCR repertoires in tissue likely differ from TCR repertoires in blood.

Healthy HIV-negative adults with no recently reported acute infections or vaccinations were included as donors. Only Caucasian adults living in Nashville, Tennessee, USA were represented among the donors. CD4+ T cells were enriched by magnetic negative selection; naive cells were then positively selected on CD45RA, and the negative fraction formed the memory subset. After blood collection by leukapheresis, PBMCs were isolated using Ficoll-Histopaque density gradient centrifugation and then cryopreserved in the vapor phase of liquid nitrogen. Analytical flow cytometry was used to check the purity and quantity of every magnetically sorted T cell population. Genomic DNA was isolated from each sorted fraction and quantified by UV absorbance on a Nanodrop 2000c. Using the deep immunoSEQ assay, TCR CDR3 regions were amplified from genomic DNA by multiplex PCR. Genomic DNA extracted from each cell subset was distributed evenly over all wells of several immunoSEQ 96-well plates, and each plate served as one replicate. For sorted subsets, each replicate PCR was loaded with approximately 0.2 ug genomic DNA, equivalent to 25,000 to 35,000 T cell genomes. Purified libraries were quantified with a Qubit 3.0 fluorometer, sized on a Bioanalyzer 2100, and re-quantified with the KAPA Library Quantification kit. Each immunoSEQ 96-well plate was sequenced on its own single-read 150-cycle Illumina NextSeq 550 flow cell. The paper's processing steps were these. Because the immunoSEQ output included only junctional sequences and no quality scores, the filtering could not be the same as the filtering used for full-length reads. Sequences were annotated with PyIR, a Python wrapper for IgBLAST v1.9, using IMGT germline references to assign V/J genes and CDR3. Reads were removed for weak V/J assignments (E-value above 1e-6), missing CDR3, stop codons, out-of-frame junctions, or ambiguous translated residues. V3J clonotypes were defined as sequences sharing an identical inferred V gene, J gene, and CDR3 amino acid sequence. Percentage overlap between repertoires was calculated by dividing the number of shared unique clonotypes by the size of the smaller repertoire. Richness of each repertoire was evaluated using RTK rarefaction, the Chao1 estimator, and Recon v2.1 estimates of unobserved clonotypes. For all TCRbeta clonotypes obtained by the gDNA method from four donors, generation probabilities were computed with OLGA. TCRdb retrieved this table from immuneACCESS and kept in-frame rearrangements only. Not all clones are present; in checked studies, unresolved V genes account for under half, and no reason is known for the remainder. D and trimming were read from the DNA, whereas the V and J calls and clone size are those reported in that table. For this sample the table gives about 2.3 million clones, of which more than 80% were detected only once. The ten most abundant clones make up roughly 0.36% of the sample.

As for this clone: No cognate antigen has been identified for it. Qualities for individual bases were not recorded, and no much larger clone is one base off. Other DNA sequences within the sample encode an identical CDR3.

The sequence is built from TRBV28 and TRBJ2-7; TRBD2 is a possible D gene, resting on 6 matching bases. The sequence came from a man between 18 and 35 years old in good health. Some clones in this sample may be carry-over from other donors' samples. Sample: naive CD4+ T cells from PBMCs. Reading the label with the study, this specimen's cell subset or site is: CD45RA+ positively selected. The CDR3 in this case is CASSLVAGPSYEQYF. The DNA sequence is TGTGCCAGCAGTCTAGTGGCGGGACCGTCCTACGAGCAGTACTTC.